The 8 T cell receptor beta chains listed next were all sequenced from one sample in a study of OX40 agonist ivuxolimab in advanced cancers. The data were produced by immunoSEQ multiplex PCR, yet TCRdb's version contains in-frame clones alone and is incomplete. The sample lists more than 55,000 clones, roughly 86% occurring once. The input for sequencing was CD4+ or CD8+ T cells sorted from blood, taken in a trial of the OX40 agonist ivuxolimab. These receptor sequences come from an adult with an advanced solid tumor such as melanoma, head and neck, liver or kidney cancer.

The rearrangement joins TRBV7-9 to TRBJ1-1, with D perhaps TRBD1 (6 bases). The germline V and J ends were trimmed by 8 bases and 1 base, with 14 bases remaining between them. CDR3 length equals 14 residues. Germline CDR1 is SEHNR and CDR2 is FQNEAQ (reference sequence). CDR3 in amino acids: CASGPLDRNTEAFF. For the CDR3, the DNA is TGTGCCAGCGGACCGTTGGACAGGAACACTGAAGCTTTCTTT.

The J gene is TRBJ2-1, the V gene TRBV7-9; a weak D match, TRBD2 (6 bases). The V gene lost 5 bases and the J gene lost 5 bases, with 13 bases spanning the gap. Germline V gene lookup returns CDR1 SEHNR and CDR2 FQNEAQ (reference sequence). The CDR3 has 14 amino acids. This CDR3 reads CASSLLGGDNEQFF. CDR3 sequence (DNA): TGTGCCAGCAGCCTTCTGGGGGGAGACAATGAGCAGTTCTTC.

The rearrangement uses TRBV29-1 and TRBJ1-4; tentative D call: TRBD1 (6 bases). The CDR3 spans 13 residues. The ends were cut back, 7 bases at V and 5 bases at J, with 14 bases in the middle. The germline CDR1 and CDR2 sequences are SQVTM and ANQGSEA. CDR3 sequence: CSGMDSGNEKLFF. The CDR3, as DNA: TGCAGCGGGATGGACAGCGGGAATGAAAAACTGTTTTTT.

The table lists this clone with a count of one. The rearrangement links TRBV7-2 to TRBJ1-4, with D unclear. The CDR3 extends over 13 amino acids. Trimming removed 1 base at V and 10 bases at J, with 10 bases between. Germline V gives CDR1 SGHTA, CDR2 FQGNSA. DNA of the CDR3: TGTGCCAGCAGCTTAGAAGGTTTTGGAAAACTGTTTTTT. Translated: CASSLEGFGKLFF.

The chain employs TRBV2 and TRBJ1-5, with 8 bases identical to TRBD1. Germline V lookup: CDR1 SNHLY, CDR2 FYNNEI. The ends lost 6 bases at V and 2 bases at J; junction bases unmatched: 9. The CDR3 contains 16 residues. The DNA of the CDR3 is TGTGCCAGCAGCCGCGGACAGGGCGGAGGCAATCAGCCCCAGCATTTT. Residues: CASSRGQGGGNQPQHF.

The chain joins TRBV7-2 to TRBJ2-5; D unclear. This CDR3 has 13 amino acids. Germline V gene data show CDR1 as SGHTA and CDR2 as FQGNSA. V was clipped by 7 bases and J by 10 bases, with 19 bases between them. The CDR3 here is CASNLDPVIGQYF. The CDR3 region has the DNA TGTGCCAGCAACTTGGACCCGGTTATAGGCCAGTACTTC.

The genes are TRBV11-1 and TRBJ2-3; TRBD2 matches at 7 bases. The CDR3 length is 13 residues. Germline V gene lookup returns CDR1 SGHAT and CDR2 FQDESV (reference sequence). V shed 6 bases, J shed 5 bases, and the junction held 5 bases outside the gene matches. The chain's CDR3 is CASRASGVDTQYF. For the CDR3, the DNA is TGTGCCAGCAGGGCTAGCGGCGTAGATACGCAGTATTTT. Full variable domain (missing parts from reference TRBV11-1 and TRBJ2-3): EAEVAQSPRYKITEKSQAVAFWCDPISGHATLYWYRQILGQGPELLVQFQDESVVDDSQLPKDRFSAERLKGVDSTLKIQPAELGDSAMYLCASRASGVDTQYFGPGTRLTVL.

The chain links TRBV29-1 to TRBJ2-1; 16 positions match TRBD2. V dropped 4 bases and J dropped 1; count of bases not matched to a gene: 13. The CDR3 is made up of 20 amino acids. Germline V lookup: CDR1 SQVTM, CDR2 ANQGSEA. The CDR3 DNA reads TGCAGCGTTGTCTTGCTCCCGGGACTAGCGGGGGGGCAATCCTACAATGAGCAGTTCTTC. Protein sequence: CSVVLLPGLAGGQSYNEQFF.